The 18 T cell receptor beta chains below all came from one sample that was sequenced in a study of T-cell reconstitution after alpha-beta-depleted transplantation in children. The authors prepared the TCRbeta library with unique molecular identifiers. MiXCR, run by TCRdb on the PCR reads, gives a single entry per CDR3 protein. The data show hundreds of thousands of distinct CDR3 sequences, less than 15% seen once. The sample consisted of PBMCs, taken before TCRalphabeta/CD19-depleted stem cell transplant. All receptors come from a girl aged 2 to 9 with congenital amegakaryocytic thrombocytopenia, due to receive a stem cell transplant.

In its sample, this clonotype was seen many times. This CDR3 is CASSSRYYDQPQHF. The CDR3 DNA reads as TGTGCCAGCAGTTCGCGCTATTACGATCAGCCCCAGCATTTT. The chain uses TRBV12-3 or TRBV12-4 and TRBJ1-5, with D unclear. Trimming stripped 4 bases from V and 5 bases from J, with 12 bases between. This CDR3 region has 14 residues.

This clonotype appeared a few times. The CDR3 here is CASSRLAGGPSTYNEQFF. The CDR3 DNA is TGTGCCAGCAGCAGACTAGCGGGAGGGCCCTCTACCTACAATGAGCAGTTCTTC. The chain links TRBV5-5 to TRBJ2-1; 14 nucleotides match TRBD2. CDR1 SGHKS and CDR2 YYEKEE come from the germline V gene (reference sequence). V dropped 4 bases and J dropped 2; count of bases not matched to a gene: 8. This CDR3 contains 18 residues.

This clonotype was recorded many times. The chain combines TRBV20-1 with TRBJ2-3; perhaps TRBD1 as D (5 bases). Germline values: CDR1 DFQATT, CDR2 SNEGSKA (reference sequence). This CDR3 is 15 amino acids long. V was clipped by 3 bases and J by 1 base, with 14 bases between them. Written as DNA, the CDR3 is TGCAGTGCTAGTGGGGCCCCGTGGGGCACAGATACGCAGTATTTT. Its protein product is CSASGAPWGTDTQYF.

This clonotype was observed at least ten times. The CDR3 is CSAEWTLYTDTQYF. Here the CDR3 DNA reads TGCAGTGCCGAGTGGACATTGTACACAGATACGCAGTATTTT. This chain uses TRBV20-1 with TRBJ2-3; TRBD1 is a possible D gene (5 bases). Germline loops: CDR1 DFQATT, CDR2 SNEGSKA (reference sequence). The CDR3 covers 14 residues. V was trimmed by 6 bases and J by 2 bases, leaving 15 bases between them.

This clonotype was seen more than once but under ten times. CDR3 bases: TGCGCCAGCAGCCAAGAACCCCCCCAGGGAAATTCCTACAATGAGCAGTTCTTC. This translates into CASSQEPPQGNSYNEQFF. The rearrangement joins TRBV4-1 to TRBJ2-1, with a weak D call TRBD1 (5 bases). V lost 0 bases, J lost 1 base, and 16 bases lay in between. Germline CDR1 reads MGHRA; CDR2 reads YSYEKL. The CDR3 length is 18 residues.

This chain uses TRBV5-1 with TRBJ2-7; TRBD1 matches 8 bases. Germline-derived CDR1 and CDR2 are SGHRS and YFSETQ. This CDR3 has 15 residues. V was pared by 0 bases and J by 1 base, with 3 bases of the junction left unmatched. CDR3 amino acids: CASSLDGTGSYEQYF. The CDR3 DNA follows: TGCGCCAGCAGCTTGGACGGGACAGGTTCCTACGAGCAGTACTTC.

This clonotype was seen a few times. The V call is TRBV2, the J call TRBJ2-1, with TRBD1 as a possible D gene (6 bases). The CDR3 is 14 amino acids. V was cut by 3 bases and J by 5 bases, with 11 bases left in between. Germline V gene data show CDR1 as SNHLY and CDR2 as FYNNEI. CDR3 bases: TGTGCCAGCAGTGAGGGGGCTGGGGACAATGAGCAGTTCTTC. It translates to CASSEGAGDNEQFF.

The V and J genes are TRBV5-1 and TRBJ1-1; a possible D gene is TRBD1 (5 bases). Germline V gives CDR1 SGHRS, CDR2 YFSETQ. The ends were cut back, 6 bases at V and 8 bases at J, with 17 bases in the middle. CDR3 size: 13 residues. The CDR3 DNA reads as TGCGCCAGCACTCCCCAAGACAGACCGGAAGCTTTCTTT. Amino acid sequence: CASTPQDRPEAFF.

This chain uses TRBV6-5 with TRBJ2-7, with D possibly matching TRBD2 (5 bases). The V end was cut by 4 bases, the J end by 3 bases, with 13 bases between. CDR1 is MNHEY and CDR2 is SVGAGI in the germline V gene. The CDR3 has 14 residues. CDR3 amino acids: CASSFDPGDYEQYF. CDR3 nucleotides: TGTGCCAGCAGTTTCGACCCCGGGGACTACGAGCAGTACTTC.

This clonotype turned up a few times. The chain employs TRBV28 and TRBJ2-2, with 13 bases matching TRBD2. The CDR3 sequence is 19 residues long. CDR1 and CDR2 (germline): MDHEN, SYDVKM. V trimming: 5 bases; J trimming: 6 bases; junction bases outside the gene matches: 15. CDR3 residues: CASSRGLAGTALKAGELFF. CDR3 nucleotides: TGTGCCAGCAGTCGGGGACTAGCGGGAACGGCCCTAAAGGCCGGGGAGCTGTTTTTT.

This clonotype came up many times. J is TRBJ2-1 and V is TRBV29-1; 9 positions match TRBD2. Per germline, CDR1 SQVTM and CDR2 ANQGSEA. J gave up 7 bases and V 8 bases, and 9 bases lay outside the gene matches. The CDR3 extends over 13 amino acids. The CDR3 loop reads CSLELAGRNEQFF. CDR3 nucleotides: TGCAGCCTCGAACTAGCGGGCCGGAATGAGCAGTTCTTC.

The chain couples TRBV12-3 or TRBV12-4 to TRBJ2-5; TRBD2 matches at 11 bases. With V trimmed by 1 base and J by 9 bases, 4 bases remained unmatched. The CDR3 contains 14 residues. In DNA, the CDR3 is TGTGCCAGCAGTTTAGGACTAGCGGGGTGGGCCCAGTACTTC. Protein: CASSLGLAGWAQYF.

This chain joins TRBV28 and TRBJ1-4; D is perhaps TRBD1 (6 bases). The CDR3 is made up of 17 amino acids. Germline values: CDR1 MDHEN, CDR2 SYDVKM. The V end lost 6 bases, the J end lost 3 bases, and 20 bases lay between the germline ends. The CDR3 region has the DNA TGTGCCAGCAGCCCCCACGGACTCAGGGGATCTAATGAAAAACTGTTTTTT. It is translated as CASSPHGLRGSNEKLFF. Variable domain in full (rest from reference TRBV28 and TRBJ1-4): DVKVTQSSRYLVKRTGEKVFLECVQDMDHENMFWYRQDPGLGLRLIYFSYDVKMKEKGDIPEGYSVSREKKERFSLILESASTNQTSMYLCASSPHGLRGSNEKLFFGSGTQLSVL.

The table lists this clonotype with many counts. The chain combines TRBV5-1 with TRBJ2-4; 11 positions match TRBD2. The CDR3 has 15 residues. CDR1 and CDR2 (germline): SGHRS, YFSETQ. Unmatched junction bases numbered 5, after V lost 1 base and J lost 8 bases. This CDR3 reads CASSLSIAGGDIQYF. CDR3 nucleotides: TGCGCCAGCAGCTTGAGTATAGCGGGAGGGGACATTCAGTACTTC.

This chain joins TRBV27 and TRBJ2-1; 10 positions agree with TRBD1. CDR3 length equals 13 residues. Germline values: CDR1 MNHEY, CDR2 SMNVEV (reference sequence). J was trimmed by 7 bases and V by 8 bases; bases with no gene match: 5. DNA for the CDR3: TGTGCCAGCGGCCGGGACAGGGGAAATGAGCAGTTCTTC. Its protein is CASGRDRGNEQFF.

Notes on this clonotype: The junction does not match germline at one end; this may be a read error. The chain uses TRBV6-5 and TRBJ1-5; no firm D call. Germline V gene lookup returns CDR1 MNHEY and CDR2 SVGAGI. CDR3 length: 15 residues. CDR3: CAISYTAASNQPQHF. Here the CDR3 DNA reads TGTGCCATCAGTTATACGGCAGCTAGCAATCAGCCCCAGCATTTT.

This clonotype was recorded a few times. The chain carries TRBV20-1 and TRBJ1-2, with D possibly TRBD1 on 6 matching bases. CDR3 length equals 11 residues. The germline V and J ends were trimmed by 6 bases and 8 bases, with 13 bases remaining between them. The V gene's germline CDR1 is DFQATT and CDR2 SNEGSKA (reference sequence). The CDR3 DNA reads TGCAGTGCCGGGACAATCTGGGGCTACACCTTC. Encoded protein: CSAGTIWGYTF.

This clonotype has just a few counts. The chain joins TRBV7-2 to TRBJ2-7; either TRBD1 or TRBD2 may supply D (6 bases each). Per the germline V gene, CDR1 is SGHTA and CDR2 is FQGNSA. This CDR3 contains 14 residues. V dropped 5 bases and J dropped 5 bases, with 16 bases sitting between them. The CDR3 nucleotides are TGTGCCAGCAGCCGAAAGGGGGGAGTGAACGAGCAGTACTTC. This translates into CASSRKGGVNEQYF.